The 24 T cell receptor beta chains listed next were all sequenced from one sample in a study of cytomegalovirus exposure and HLA in healthy donors. Researchers ran the PCR with 60 Vbeta and 13 Jbeta primers. Here immunoSEQ multiplex PCR was the method, and the copy in TCRdb shows in-frame clones only, minus some. The sample includes 150,000 to 180,000 clones, over 75% of them seen just once. The sample comprised PBMCs. The receptors derive from a woman aged 40 to 50 in good health and CMV-seropositive.

This chain joins TRBV18 and TRBJ2-7, with 7 bases fitting TRBD2. Germline loops: CDR1 KGHSH, CDR2 LQKENI. This CDR3 region has 14 residues. The V gene end was trimmed by 7 bases and the J gene end by 1 base; junction bases not matched to a gene: 7. CDR3 sequence: CASFLGGSSYEQYF. The CDR3, as DNA: TGTGCCAGCTTCCTCGGGGGGAGTTCCTACGAGCAGTACTTC.

The chain carries TRBV13 and TRBJ2-1; 8 bases line up with TRBD1. J lost 1 base, V lost 3 bases, and 2 bases had no gene match. Germline assignment: CDR1 PRHDT and CDR2 FYEKMQ (reference sequence). The CDR3 has 15 residues. The CDR3 protein is CASSFGQGSYNEQFF. CDR3 nucleotides: TGTGCCAGCAGCTTTGGACAGGGATCCTACAATGAGCAGTTCTTC.

The rearrangement joins TRBV11-2 to TRBJ2-1; D not resolved. Germline V lookup: CDR1 SGHAT, CDR2 FQNNGV. Trimming pared 5 bases from V and 4 bases from J, leaving 9 bases between. The CDR3 runs to 13 residues. The CDR3 region has the DNA TGTGCCAGCAGCCCAACGCTATACAATGAGCAGTTCTTC. Translating it yields CASSPTLYNEQFF.

The CDR3: CASGSPSTSGRHESLDTQYF. CDR3 bases: TGTGCTAGTGGTTCCCCCTCGACTAGCGGGAGGCACGAATCTTTGGATACGCAGTATTTT. The chain carries TRBV12-5 and TRBJ2-3; 13 bases fit TRBD2. V gave up 4 bases and J gave up 6 bases; unmatched junction bases: 19. Germline CDR1 and CDR2: LGHNT and FRNRAP. The CDR3 is 20 amino acids.

This chain uses TRBV27 with TRBJ2-7, with TRBD2 identical over 10 bases. Losses at the gene ends were 5 bases for V and 4 bases for J; bases not matched to a gene: 11. Per germline, CDR1 MNHEY and CDR2 SMNVEV (reference sequence). The length of the CDR3 is 16 residues. This chain's CDR3 is CASSPRLLAGLYEQYF. CDR3 coding DNA: TGTGCCAGCAGTCCCCGTTTACTAGCGGGACTATACGAGCAGTACTTC.

V gene TRBV27 combines with J gene TRBJ1-5; D is unclear. The CDR3 length is 15 residues. Germline V gene sequence: CDR1 MNHEY, CDR2 SMNVEV (reference sequence). V lost 3 bases, J lost 0 bases, and 9 bases lay in between. Here the CDR3 reads CASSFFGNSNQPQHF. The DNA of the CDR3 is TGTGCCAGCAGTTTCTTCGGGAATAGCAATCAGCCCCAGCATTTT.

The chain combines TRBV28 with TRBJ2-4, with 8 bases matching TRBD2. J gave up 6 bases and V 2 bases, and 6 bases lay outside the gene matches. Germline CDR1 reads MDHEN; CDR2 reads SYDVKM. CDR3 length: 15 residues. The CDR3 protein is CASSLSGGRRNIQYF. CDR3 sequence (DNA): TGTGCCAGCAGTTTAAGCGGGGGACGAAGAAACATTCAGTACTTC.

The chain is built from TRBV11-3 and TRBJ2-3; 12 bases align to TRBD2. J lost 6 bases, V lost 5 bases, and 9 bases had no gene match. The CDR3 runs 16 residues. The germline CDR1 and CDR2 sequences are SGHNT and YENEEA. CDR3 nucleotides: TGTGCCAGCAGCGCGACACTAGCGGGAGGTCGGGATACGCAGTATTTT. Translating gives CASSATLAGGRDTQYF.

The rearrangement uses TRBV4-1 and TRBJ1-1; 8 nucleotides agree with TRBD1. Germline loops: CDR1 MGHRA, CDR2 YSYEKL. V gave up 1 base and J gave up 0 bases; unmatched junction bases: 13. The CDR3 runs to 19 residues. The CDR3 reads CASSQANPQGANMNTEAFF. In DNA form, the CDR3 reads TGCGCCAGCAGCCAAGCTAACCCTCAGGGGGCGAATATGAACACTGAAGCTTTCTTT.

CDR3 bases: TGCGCCAGCAGCTTGGTTCAGGGTGGGAACACTGAAGCTTTCTTT. Translated, it gives CASSLVQGGNTEAFF. The chain joins TRBV5-1 to TRBJ1-1; possibly TRBD1 for D (5 bases). CDR3 length: 15 residues. The germline V and J ends were trimmed by 0 bases and 1 base, with 10 bases remaining between them. Germline CDR1 SGHRS, CDR2 YFSETQ.

A few counts support this clone. The chain uses TRBV6-6 and TRBJ1-2; TRBD1 agrees at 7 bases. CDR1 and CDR2 (germline): MNHNY, SVGAGI (reference sequence). With V trimmed by 8 bases and J by 2 bases, 5 bases remained unmatched. This CDR3 is built from 13 residues. DNA of the CDR3: TGTGCCAGCCGGACAGGAGCGAACTATGGCTACACCTTC. Translating gives CASRTGANYGYTF.

This clone was counted between two and nine times. Other DNA sequences in the sample encode the same CDR3. This chain's CDR3 is CASSPLAGSQETQYF. CDR3 sequence (DNA): TGTGCCAGTAGCCCCCTTGCCGGTAGCCAAGAGACCCAGTACTTC. The chain links TRBV19 to TRBJ2-5, with D unresolved. Germline lookup yields CDR1 LNHDA and CDR2 SQIVND (reference sequence). This CDR3 comprises 15 residues. V lost 6 bases to trimming and J lost 1 base, with 15 bases between them.

The V gene is TRBV5-4, the J gene TRBJ2-7, with D perhaps TRBD1 (5 bases). CDR1 and CDR2 (germline): SGHNT, YYREEE (reference sequence). The V end was cut by 3 bases, the J end by 3 bases, with 7 bases between. The CDR3 is made up of 12 amino acids. CDR3 DNA sequence: TGTGCCAGCAGCTCTGACAGCTACGAGCAGTACTTC. As protein: CASSSDSYEQYF.

V and J are TRBV5-1 and TRBJ2-7, with 8 bases aligning to TRBD1. The V and J ends lost 3 bases and 6 bases, in that order; junction bases with no gene match: 8. The CDR3 spans 14 residues. Germline V gene data show CDR1 as SGHRS and CDR2 as YFSETQ. CDR3 sequence reads: CASSSKTGVIEQYF. CDR3 sequence (DNA): TGCGCCAGCAGCTCCAAGACAGGGGTTATCGAGCAGTACTTC.

CDR3 DNA: TGTGCCAGCAGTTTGGGGACAGGGGGCTACGAGCAGTACTTC. Translating gives CASSLGTGGYEQYF. V and J are TRBV28 and TRBJ2-7, with TRBD1 matching over 11 bases. This CDR3 spans 14 amino acids. J gave up 3 bases and V 3 bases, and 1 base lay outside the gene matches. Germline V gene sequence: CDR1 MDHEN, CDR2 SYDVKM.

This chain links TRBV28 with TRBJ1-5; TRBD1 is a possible D gene (5 bases). CDR3 length: 13 amino acids. Deletions cut 1 base from V and 6 bases from J, with 7 bases between. Germline CDR1 MDHEN, CDR2 SYDVKM. The CDR3 spells CASSLSGFQPQHF. The DNA of the CDR3 is TGTGCCAGCAGTTTATCAGGGTTTCAGCCCCAGCATTTT.

The genes are TRBV2 and TRBJ1-2, with D possibly being TRBD1 (6 bases). Per the germline V gene, CDR1 is SNHLY and CDR2 is FYNNEI. V was clipped by 4 bases and J by 2 bases, with 14 bases between them. There are 15 residues in the CDR3. CDR3 in amino acids: CASSGGIQGNYGYTF. The DNA for the CDR3 is TGTGCCAGCAGTGGGGGGATACAGGGAAACTATGGCTACACCTTC.

J is TRBJ1-1 and V is TRBV2; 7 nucleotides align to TRBD1. The CDR3 totals 13 residues. V trimming: 6 bases; J trimming: 5 bases; junction bases outside the gene matches: 6. Germline loops: CDR1 SNHLY, CDR2 FYNNEI. The CDR3 reads CASSPRGRTEAFF. The DNA of the CDR3 is TGTGCCAGCAGCCCGAGGGGGCGGACTGAAGCTTTCTTT.

V and J are TRBV4-1 and TRBJ2-4; 16 nucleotides match TRBD2. Germline V lookup: CDR1 MGHRA, CDR2 YSYEKL. The junction had 5 bases not matched to a gene; V was cut back by 1 base and J by 8 bases. The CDR3 contains 17 residues. The CDR3 here is CASSQAGTSGGEDIQYF. The DNA of the CDR3 is TGCGCCAGCAGCCAAGCCGGGACTAGCGGGGGGGAGGACATTCAGTACTTC.

This chain joins TRBV10-3 and TRBJ1-1, with 8 bases identical to TRBD1. With V trimmed by 6 bases and J by 1 base, 4 bases remained unmatched. CDR1 ENHRY and CDR2 SYGVKD come from the germline V gene. This CDR3 contains 14 residues. This CDR3 reads CAIRTDRGNTEAFF. DNA for the CDR3: TGTGCCATCAGAACCGACAGGGGGAACACTGAAGCTTTCTTT.

The J gene is TRBJ2-5, the V gene TRBV29-1; possibly TRBD2 for D (6 bases). The V end was cut by 2 bases, the J end by 4 bases, with 14 bases between. The length of the CDR3 is 14 residues. Germline lookup yields CDR1 SQVTM and CDR2 ANQGSEA. The CDR3 nucleotides read TGCAGCGTTGAAAACCCGGGACTCCCAGAGACCCAGTACTTC. This translates into CSVENPGLPETQYF.

The chain couples TRBV7-9 to TRBJ2-7; possible D gene TRBD1, 5 bases. The CDR3 is 12 amino acids. Trimming pared 2 bases from V and 3 bases from J, leaving 5 bases between. Germline V CDR1 and CDR2: SEHNR, FQNEAQ (reference sequence). The CDR3: CASSLRGYEQYF. Here the CDR3 DNA reads TGTGCCAGCAGCTTAAGGGGCTACGAGCAGTACTTC.

This chain joins TRBV6-1 and TRBJ2-3; a weak D match, TRBD2 (5 bases). The germline V and J ends were trimmed by 5 bases and 6 bases, with 18 bases remaining between them. CDR3 size: 15 residues. Germline V gene sequence: CDR1 MNHNS, CDR2 SASEGT. The CDR3 sequence: CASSHSDSGRDTQYF. CDR3 coding DNA: TGTGCCAGCAGTCATAGCGATTCCGGAAGGGATACGCAGTATTTT.

The rearrangement uses TRBV28 and TRBJ1-2; 10 bases fit TRBD1. This CDR3 region has 14 residues. Looked up from germline, CDR1 is MDHEN and CDR2 is SYDVKM. With V trimmed by 2 bases and J by 7 bases, 4 bases remained unmatched. The CDR3, as DNA: TGTGCCAGCAGTTTAAGGACAGGGGGTCTTGGCTACACCTTC. It is translated as CASSLRTGGLGYTF.